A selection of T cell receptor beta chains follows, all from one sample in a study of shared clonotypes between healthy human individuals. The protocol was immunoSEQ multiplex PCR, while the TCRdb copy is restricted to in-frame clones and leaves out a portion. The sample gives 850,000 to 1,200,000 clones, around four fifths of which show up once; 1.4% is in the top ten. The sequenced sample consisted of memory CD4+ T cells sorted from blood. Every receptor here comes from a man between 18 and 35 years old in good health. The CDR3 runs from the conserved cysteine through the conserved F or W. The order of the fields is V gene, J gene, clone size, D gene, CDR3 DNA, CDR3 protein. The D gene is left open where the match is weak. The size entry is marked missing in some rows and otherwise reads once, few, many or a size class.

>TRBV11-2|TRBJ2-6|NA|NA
TGTGCCAGCAGCCCCCTGGCGACAGCCTCTGGGGCCAACGTCCTGACTTTC
CASSPLATASGANVLTF
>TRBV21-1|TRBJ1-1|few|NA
TGTGCCAGCAGCAAACGGGCCAGAGAAGCTTTCTTT
CASSKRAREAFF
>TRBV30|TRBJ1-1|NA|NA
TGTGCCTGGAGAGCCAACACTGAAGCTTTCTTT
CAWRANTEAFF
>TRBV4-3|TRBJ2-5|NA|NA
TGCGCCAGCAGCCAGACCGGAGGGGAGACCCAGTACTTC
CASSQTGGETQYF
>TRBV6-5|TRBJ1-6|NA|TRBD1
TGTGCCAGCCGGACAGGGCGGAATTCACCCCTCCACTTT
CASRTGRNSPLHF
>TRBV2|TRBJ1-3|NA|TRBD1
TGTGCCAGCACCACACAGGGGTCGACTGGAAACACCATATATTTT
CASTTQGSTGNTIYF
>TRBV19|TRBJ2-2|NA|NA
TGTGCCAGTTTGCGCAGTAGGAACACCGGGGAGCTGTTTTTT
CASLRSRNTGELFF
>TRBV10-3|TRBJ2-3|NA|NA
TGTGCCATCAGCCTGGGACGCGACACAGATACGCAGTATTTT
CAISLGRDTDTQYF
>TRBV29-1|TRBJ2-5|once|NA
TGCAGCGTTGAAGATCGGGGAGAGACCCAGTACTTC
CSVEDRGETQYF
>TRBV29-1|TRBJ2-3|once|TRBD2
TGCAGCGGGGGGACTAGCGGGAGGGACCTCACAGATACGCAGTATTTT
CSGGTSGRDLTDTQYF
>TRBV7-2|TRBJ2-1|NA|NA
TGTGCCAGCAGCTTAGATTCGGACGGGAAGCGGTACAATGAGCAGTTCTTC
CASSLDSDGKRYNEQFF
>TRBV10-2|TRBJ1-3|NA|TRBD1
TGCGCCAGCGGAAATCGGACAGGCGGAGTGGTAAACACCATATATTTT
CASGNRTGGVVNTIYF
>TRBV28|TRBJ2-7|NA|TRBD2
TGTGCCAGCAGACCCGCTAGCGGCGAGCAGTACTTC
CASRPASGEQYF
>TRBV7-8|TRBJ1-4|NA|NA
TGTGCCAGCAGCTTAGGGACTACAGGTGCTCTTAATGAAAAACTGTTTTTT
CASSLGTTGALNEKLFF
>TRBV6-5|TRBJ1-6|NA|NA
TGTGCCAGCCGGCAGGGAAATTCACCCCTCCACTTT
CASRQGNSPLHF